A selection of T cell receptor beta chains follows, all from one sample in a study of blood T cell repertoires in COVID-19. The method was immunoSEQ multiplex PCR; TCRdb's version includes in-frame clones alone and lacks a portion of them. Here the sample spans tens of thousands of clones, approximately 80% being singletons. The sample comprised peripheral blood. Receptors were obtained from a man in his 60s with acute or convalescent COVID-19. CDR3s include the opening cysteine and the closing phenylalanine or tryptophan. D genes are given only for firm matches. Clone size is given for some rows only: seen once, a few or many times, or a class if the clone is expanded.

>TRBV18|TRBD1|TRBJ1-2|16|NA
CASSPDRGEVNYGYTF
TGTGCCAGCTCACCCGACAGGGGTGAAGTTAACTATGGCTACACCTTC
>TRBV5-8|NA|TRBJ1-5|15|once
CASSFGSRWSQPQHF
TGTGCCAGCAGCTTTGGCTCCCGATGGAGTCAGCCCCAGCATTTT
>TRBV5-1|NA|TRBJ1-2|16|NA
CASSLVPRRENYGYTF
TGCGCCAGCAGCTTAGTTCCCAGGCGCGAAAACTATGGCTACACCTTC
>TRBV7-3|NA|TRBJ1-2|15|NA
CASSLTGSGDYGYTF
TGTGCCAGCAGCTTAACGGGGTCAGGGGACTATGGCTACACCTTC
>TRBV5-6|NA|TRBJ1-1|14|NA
CASSVRPENTEAFF
TGTGCCAGCAGCGTGAGGCCAGAGAACACTGAAGCTTTCTTT
>TRBV19|NA|TRBJ1-5|15|few
CASRPGVLSNQPQHF
TGTGCCAGTAGACCAGGGGTTCTTAGCAATCAGCCCCAGCATTTT
>TRBV6-2/TRBV6-3|NA|TRBJ1-2|14|NA
CASSYPQVNYGYTF
TGTGCCAGCAGTTACCCACAGGTTAACTATGGCTACACCTTC
>TRBV7-8|NA|TRBJ1-5|13|NA
CASSRQAQQPQHF
TGTGCCAGCAGCCGACAGGCCCAACAGCCCCAGCATTTT
>TRBV20-1|NA|TRBJ2-7|11|NA
CSARSGHEQYF
TGCAGTGCTAGGTCAGGCCACGAGCAGTACTTC
>TRBV6-5|TRBD1|TRBJ1-2|15|NA
CASSPGTVVNYGYTF
TGTGCCAGCAGTCCAGGGACAGTCGTTAACTATGGCTACACCTTC
>TRBV5-6|NA|TRBJ1-6|12|once
CASSFGGSPLHF
TGTGCCAGCAGTTTCGGTGGTTCACCCCTCCACTTT
>TRBV12-3/TRBV12-4|NA|TRBJ1-1|12|NA
CASSFWKQQAFF
TGTGCCAGCAGTTTTTGGAAACAGCAAGCTTTCTTT
>TRBV25-1|TRBD2|TRBJ2-3|11|NA
CATDIAGGSYF
TGTGCCACCGACATAGCGGGGGGTTCGTATTTT
>TRBV6-5|NA|TRBJ1-2|13|NA
CASRRDGLYGYTF
TGTGCCAGCAGGCGGGACGGCCTCTATGGCTACACCTTC
>TRBV10-3|NA|TRBJ1-3|17|NA
CAIRSILDSSSGNTIYF
TGTGCCATCAGGTCTATATTGGACTCGAGCTCTGGAAACACCATATATTTT
>TRBV5-1|TRBD1|TRBJ1-1|15|NA
CASSLQGARDTEAFF
TGCGCCAGCAGCTTACAGGGGGCGCGGGACACTGAAGCTTTCTTT
>TRBV9|TRBD2|TRBJ2-3|17|NA
CASSVPSGGGFTDTQYF
TGTGCCAGCAGCGTCCCTAGCGGGGGGGGGTTCACAGATACGCAGTATTTT
>TRBV10-3|NA|TRBJ2-7|12|once
CASTGTSYEQYF
TGTGCTTCGACAGGGACTTCCTACGAGCAGTACTTC
>TRBV12-3/TRBV12-4|TRBD1|TRBJ1-1|12|NA
CASRHRGTEAFF
TGTGCCAGCAGGCACAGGGGCACTGAAGCTTTCTTT
>TRBV9|TRBD2|TRBJ2-3|15|once
CASSEGLGRGDTQYF
TGTGCCAGCAGCGAGGGACTAGGGAGGGGAGATACGCAGTATTTT
>TRBV29-1|NA|TRBJ1-1|12|NA
CSGGLLNTEAFF
TGCAGCGGGGGACTTTTGAACACTGAAGCTTTCTTT
>TRBV7-6|NA|TRBJ1-6|13|NA
CASSLRGSSPLHF
TGTGCCAGCAGCTTACGGGGGTCCTCACCCCTCCACTTT
>TRBV13|NA|TRBJ1-2|12|NA
CASSSEFHGYTF
TGTGCCAGCAGCTCGGAGTTTCATGGCTACACCTTC
>TRBV6-5|TRBD1|TRBJ1-1|13|NA
CASSWDSRTEAFF
TGTGCCAGCAGTTGGGACAGTCGGACTGAAGCTTTCTTT
>TRBV15|NA|TRBJ1-5|17|NA
CATSRDQTSDSNQPQHF
TGTGCCACCAGCAGAGATCAAACATCCGATAGCAATCAGCCCCAGCATTTT
>TRBV6-5|NA|TRBJ2-3|16|NA
CASSYTSGPGSDTQYF
TGTGCCAGCAGTTACACCAGCGGGCCCGGCTCAGATACGCAGTATTTT
>TRBV7-9|TRBD1|TRBJ1-6|17|NA
CASSPAGTGIHNSPLHF
TGTGCCAGCAGCCCTGCCGGGACAGGGATCCATAATTCACCCCTCCACTTT
>TRBV29-1|NA|TRBJ2-7|12|NA
CSVGLSGYEQYF
TGCAGCGTTGGGTTGTCAGGCTACGAGCAGTACTTC
>TRBV28|TRBD2|TRBJ2-2|16|NA
CASLRTGGKNTGELFF
TGTGCCAGCCTCCGGACGGGGGGTAAGAACACCGGGGAGCTGTTTTTT
>TRBV5-1|TRBD1|TRBJ2-3|15|NA
CASSLDGTGSDTQYF
TGCGCCAGCAGCTTGGACGGGACAGGGTCAGATACGCAGTATTTT
>TRBV6-5|TRBD2|TRBJ2-1|15|NA
CASRSGGAVENEQFF
TGTGCCAGCAGAAGCGGGGGGGCCGTCGAAAATGAGCAGTTCTTC
>TRBV6-5|TRBD2|TRBJ2-3|16|NA
CASSSRLAGETDTQYF
TGTGCCAGCAGTTCGCGACTAGCGGGTGAAACAGATACGCAGTATTTT
>TRBV7-2|TRBD1|TRBJ2-2|15|NA
CASSLLGQGIGELFF
TGTGCCAGCAGCTTATTGGGACAGGGGATCGGGGAGCTGTTTTTT
>TRBV7-9|NA|TRBJ2-3|16|NA
CASSLVITVSTDTQYF
TGTGCCAGCAGCTTAGTAATAACAGTTAGCACAGATACGCAGTATTTT
>TRBV3-1/TRBV3-2|TRBD1|TRBJ1-2|14|once
CASSSRGTGYGYTF
TGTGCCAGCAGCTCTCGGGGGACAGGGTACGGCTACACCTTC
>TRBV24-1|TRBD1|TRBJ2-3|16|NA
CATSDRRGRRTDTQYF
TGTGCCACCAGTGACCGCAGGGGGCGCCGGACAGATACGCAGTATTTT
>TRBV18|NA|TRBJ2-7|13|NA
CASSPDGGAEQYF
TGTGCCAGCTCACCAGATGGGGGGGCCGAGCAGTACTTC
>TRBV27|NA|TRBJ2-4|13|NA
CATSDLAKNIQYF
TGTGCCACCAGCGACTTAGCCAAAAACATTCAGTACTTC
>TRBV6-4|NA|TRBJ1-2|15|NA
CASNHVAQLPYGYTF
TGTGCCAGCAACCACGTAGCCCAACTCCCTTATGGCTACACCTTC
>TRBV7-3|TRBD1|TRBJ2-1|16|NA
CASSLNAQGAYNEQFF
TGTGCCAGCAGCTTAAATGCTCAGGGGGCCTACAATGAGCAGTTCTTC
>TRBV5-4|TRBD1|TRBJ1-1|16|NA
CASSPEQGAKRSEAFF
TGTGCCAGCAGCCCGGAACAGGGGGCGAAACGGAGTGAAGCTTTCTTT